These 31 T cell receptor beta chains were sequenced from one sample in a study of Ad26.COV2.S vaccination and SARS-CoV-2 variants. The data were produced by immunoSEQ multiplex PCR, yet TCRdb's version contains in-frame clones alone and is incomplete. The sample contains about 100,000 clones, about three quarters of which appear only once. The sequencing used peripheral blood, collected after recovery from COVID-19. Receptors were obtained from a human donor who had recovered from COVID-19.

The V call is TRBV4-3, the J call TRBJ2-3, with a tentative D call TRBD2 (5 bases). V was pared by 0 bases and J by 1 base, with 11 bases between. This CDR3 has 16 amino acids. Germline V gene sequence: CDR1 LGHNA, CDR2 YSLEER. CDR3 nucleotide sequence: TGCGCCAGCAGCCAAGATTTCCCAGCGGGCACAGATACGCAGTATTTT. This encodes CASSQDFPAGTDTQYF.

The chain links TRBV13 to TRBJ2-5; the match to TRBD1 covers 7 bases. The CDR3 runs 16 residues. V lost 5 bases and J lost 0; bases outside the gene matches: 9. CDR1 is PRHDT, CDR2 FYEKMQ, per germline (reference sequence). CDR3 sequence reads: CASSTGTETYQETQYF. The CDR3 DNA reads TGTGCCAGCAGCACCGGGACAGAAACGTACCAAGAGACCCAGTACTTC.

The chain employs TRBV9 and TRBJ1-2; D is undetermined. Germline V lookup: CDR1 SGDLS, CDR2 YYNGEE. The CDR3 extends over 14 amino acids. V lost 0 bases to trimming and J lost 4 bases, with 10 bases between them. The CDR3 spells CASSVASSPYGYTF. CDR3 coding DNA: TGTGCCAGCAGCGTAGCCTCCAGCCCCTATGGCTACACCTTC.

DNA for the CDR3: TGTGCCTGGAGTTCGAATAACTATGGCTACACCTTC. It specifies CAWSSNNYGYTF. The gene calls are TRBV30 and TRBJ1-2, with D unclear. This CDR3 comprises 12 residues. V shed 2 bases and J shed 1 base, with 5 bases lying between them. CDR1 is GTSNPN and CDR2 is SVGIG in the germline V gene (reference sequence).

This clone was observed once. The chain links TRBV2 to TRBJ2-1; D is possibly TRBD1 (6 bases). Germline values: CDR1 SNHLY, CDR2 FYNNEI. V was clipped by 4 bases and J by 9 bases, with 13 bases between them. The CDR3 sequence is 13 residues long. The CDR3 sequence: CASSGTGLGEQFF. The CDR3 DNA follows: TGTGCCAGCAGTGGAACAGGGCTCGGTGAGCAGTTCTTC.

In DNA, the CDR3 is TGTGCCAGCAGCTTAGGAGCAGGGACAGCAAATTCACCCCTCCACTTT. Residues: CASSLGAGTANSPLHF. The genes are TRBV7-9 and TRBJ1-6; 7 nucleotides line up with TRBD1. This CDR3 spans 16 amino acids. Germline-derived CDR1 and CDR2 are SEHNR and FQNEAQ (reference sequence). After removal of 1 base from V and 7 bases from J, the junction contained 7 bases not matched to a gene.

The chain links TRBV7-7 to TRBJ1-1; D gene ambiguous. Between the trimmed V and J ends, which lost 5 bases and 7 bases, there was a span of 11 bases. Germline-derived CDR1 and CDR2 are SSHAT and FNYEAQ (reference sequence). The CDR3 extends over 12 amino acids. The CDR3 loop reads CASSPGWGEAFF. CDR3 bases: TGTGCCAGCAGCCCCGGGTGGGGTGAAGCTTTCTTT.

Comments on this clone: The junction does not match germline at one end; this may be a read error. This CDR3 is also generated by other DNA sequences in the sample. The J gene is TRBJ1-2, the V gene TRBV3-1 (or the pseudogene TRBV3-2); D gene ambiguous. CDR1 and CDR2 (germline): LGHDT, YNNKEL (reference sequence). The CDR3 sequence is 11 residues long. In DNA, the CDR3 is TGTGCCAGTAGCCAAACCGGGGGCTACACCTTC. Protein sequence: CASSQTGGYTF.

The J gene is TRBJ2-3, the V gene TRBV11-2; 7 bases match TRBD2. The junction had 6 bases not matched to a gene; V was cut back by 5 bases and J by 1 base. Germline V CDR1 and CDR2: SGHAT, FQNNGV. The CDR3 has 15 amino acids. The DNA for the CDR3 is TGTGCCAGCAGCCCAGCGGGGCTACGCACAGATACGCAGTATTTT. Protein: CASSPAGLRTDTQYF.

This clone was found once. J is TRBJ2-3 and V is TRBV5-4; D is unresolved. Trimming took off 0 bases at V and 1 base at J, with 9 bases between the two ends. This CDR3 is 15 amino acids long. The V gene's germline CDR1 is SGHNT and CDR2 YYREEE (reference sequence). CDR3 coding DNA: TGTGCCAGCAGCTTGGACGGTGGACGCACAGATACGCAGTATTTT. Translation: CASSLDGGRTDTQYF.

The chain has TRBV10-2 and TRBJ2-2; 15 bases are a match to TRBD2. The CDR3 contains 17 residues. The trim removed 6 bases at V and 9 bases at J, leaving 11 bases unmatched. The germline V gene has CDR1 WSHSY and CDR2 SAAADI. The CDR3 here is CASSRRTSGGADRELFF. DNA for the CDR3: TGCGCCAGCAGCAGACGGACTAGCGGGGGGGCGGATCGGGAGCTGTTTTTT.

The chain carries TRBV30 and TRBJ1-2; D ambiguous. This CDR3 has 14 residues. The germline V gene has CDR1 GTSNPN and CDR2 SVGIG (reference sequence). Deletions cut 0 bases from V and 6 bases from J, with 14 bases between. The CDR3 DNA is TGTGCCTGGAGTGTACGGGAGGGAAAGGATGGCTACACCTTC. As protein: CAWSVREGKDGYTF. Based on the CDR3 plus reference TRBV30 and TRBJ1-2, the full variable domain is SQTIHQWPATLVQPVGSPLSLECTVEGTSNPNLYWYRQAAGRGLQLLFYSVGIGQISSEVPQNLSASRPQDRQFILSSKKLLLSDSGFYLCAWSVREGKDGYTFGSGTRLTVV.

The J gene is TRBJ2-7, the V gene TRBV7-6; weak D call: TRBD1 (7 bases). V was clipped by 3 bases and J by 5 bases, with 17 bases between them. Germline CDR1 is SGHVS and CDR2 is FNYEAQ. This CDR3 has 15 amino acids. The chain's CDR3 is CASSFGGQPTDEQYF. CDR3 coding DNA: TGTGCCAGCAGCTTCGGGGGACAGCCAACCGACGAGCAGTACTTC. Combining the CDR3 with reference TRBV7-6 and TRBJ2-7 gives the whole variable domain GAGVSQSPRYKVTKRGQDVALRCDPISGHVSLYWYRQALGQGPEFLTYFNYEAQQDKSGLPNDRFSAERPEGSISTLTIQRTEQRDSAMYRCASSFGGQPTDEQYFGPGTRLTVT.

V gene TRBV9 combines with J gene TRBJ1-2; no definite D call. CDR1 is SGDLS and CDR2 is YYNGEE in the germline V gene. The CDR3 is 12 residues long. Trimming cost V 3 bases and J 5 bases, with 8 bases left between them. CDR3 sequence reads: CASSATAYGYTF. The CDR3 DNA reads TGTGCCAGCAGCGCGACCGCTTATGGCTACACCTTC.

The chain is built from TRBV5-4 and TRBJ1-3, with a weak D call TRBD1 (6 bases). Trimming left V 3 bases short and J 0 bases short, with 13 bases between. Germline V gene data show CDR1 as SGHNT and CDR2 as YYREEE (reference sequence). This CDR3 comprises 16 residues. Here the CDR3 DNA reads TGTGCCAGCAGCTCAGGACAGAACCCCTCTGGAAACACCATATATTTT. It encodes CASSSGQNPSGNTIYF.

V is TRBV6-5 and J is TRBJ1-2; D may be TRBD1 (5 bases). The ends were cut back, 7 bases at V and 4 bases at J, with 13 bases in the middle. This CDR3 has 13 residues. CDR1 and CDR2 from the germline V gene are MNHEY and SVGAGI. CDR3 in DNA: TGTGCCAGCAAAACCGGGACGAGCTATGGCTACACCTTC. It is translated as CASKTGTSYGYTF.

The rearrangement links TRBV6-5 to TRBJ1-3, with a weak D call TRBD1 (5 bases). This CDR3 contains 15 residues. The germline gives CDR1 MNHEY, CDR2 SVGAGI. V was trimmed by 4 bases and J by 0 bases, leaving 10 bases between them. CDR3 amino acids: CASSLDIRSGNTIYF. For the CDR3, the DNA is TGTGCCAGCAGTTTGGACATTCGCTCTGGAAACACCATATATTTT.

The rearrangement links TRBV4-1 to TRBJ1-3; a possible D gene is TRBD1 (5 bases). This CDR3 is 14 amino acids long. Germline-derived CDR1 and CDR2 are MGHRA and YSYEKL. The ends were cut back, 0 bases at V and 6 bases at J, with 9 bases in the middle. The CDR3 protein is CASSQDRAVNTIYF. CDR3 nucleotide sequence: TGCGCCAGCAGCCAAGACAGGGCCGTAAACACCATATATTTT.

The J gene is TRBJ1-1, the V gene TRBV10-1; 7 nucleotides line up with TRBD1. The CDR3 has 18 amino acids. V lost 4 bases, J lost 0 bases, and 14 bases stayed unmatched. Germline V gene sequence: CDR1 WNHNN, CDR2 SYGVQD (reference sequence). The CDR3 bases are TGCGCCAGCAGTGTGGACAGGATAACCAACTACATGAACACTGAAGCTTTCTTT. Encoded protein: CASSVDRITNYMNTEAFF.

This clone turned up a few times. Here the CDR3 reads CASSLAGEQFF. The CDR3 nucleotides are TGTGCCAGCAGCTTAGCGGGTGAGCAGTTCTTC. The V gene is TRBV7-9, the J gene TRBJ2-1; no definite D call. Trimming removed 0 bases from V and 9 bases from J, with 3 bases in between. The germline gives CDR1 SEHNR, CDR2 FQNEAQ (reference sequence). The CDR3 spans 11 residues.

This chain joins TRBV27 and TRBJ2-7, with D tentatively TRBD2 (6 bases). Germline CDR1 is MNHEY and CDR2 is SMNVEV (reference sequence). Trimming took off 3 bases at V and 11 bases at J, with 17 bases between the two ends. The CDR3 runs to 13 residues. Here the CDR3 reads CASSFVAEGKKYF. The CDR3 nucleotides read TGTGCCAGCAGTTTCGTAGCGGAGGGGAAGAAGTACTTC.

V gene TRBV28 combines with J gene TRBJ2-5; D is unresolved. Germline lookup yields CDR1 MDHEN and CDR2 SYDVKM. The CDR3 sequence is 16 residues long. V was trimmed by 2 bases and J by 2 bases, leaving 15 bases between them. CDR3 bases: TGTGCCAGCAGTTTAGTAAGTAGCAGGCCACAAGAGACCCAGTACTTC. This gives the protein CASSLVSSRPQETQYF.

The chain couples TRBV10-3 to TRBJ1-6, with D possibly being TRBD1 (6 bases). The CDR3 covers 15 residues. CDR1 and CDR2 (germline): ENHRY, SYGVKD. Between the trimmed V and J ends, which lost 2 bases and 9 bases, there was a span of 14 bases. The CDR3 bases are TGTGCCATCAGTGAGGACAGGTTGGGAATTTCACCCCTCCACTTT. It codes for CAISEDRLGISPLHF.

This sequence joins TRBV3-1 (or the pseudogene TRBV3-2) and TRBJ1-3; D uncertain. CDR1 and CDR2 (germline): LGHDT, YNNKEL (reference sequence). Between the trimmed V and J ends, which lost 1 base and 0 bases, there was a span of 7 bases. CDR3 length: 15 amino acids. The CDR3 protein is CASSQGGPSGNTIYF. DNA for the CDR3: TGTGCCAGCAGCCAAGGAGGGCCCTCTGGAAACACCATATATTTT.

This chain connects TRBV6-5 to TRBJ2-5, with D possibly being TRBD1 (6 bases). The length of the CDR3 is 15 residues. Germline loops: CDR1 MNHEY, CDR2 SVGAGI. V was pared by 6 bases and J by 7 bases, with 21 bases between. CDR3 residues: CASSPLPGTKGTQYF. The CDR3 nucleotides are TGTGCCAGCAGCCCGCTCCCCGGGACAAAGGGGACCCAGTACTTC.

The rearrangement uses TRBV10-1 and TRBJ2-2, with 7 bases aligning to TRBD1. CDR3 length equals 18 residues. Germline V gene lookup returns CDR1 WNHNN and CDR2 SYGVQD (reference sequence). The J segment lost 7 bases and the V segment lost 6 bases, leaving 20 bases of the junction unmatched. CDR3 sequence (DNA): TGCGCCAGCAGAGCCCCAAGCCTCCACAGGGGCGGAAGCGGGGAGCTGTTTTTT. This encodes CASRAPSLHRGGSGELFF.

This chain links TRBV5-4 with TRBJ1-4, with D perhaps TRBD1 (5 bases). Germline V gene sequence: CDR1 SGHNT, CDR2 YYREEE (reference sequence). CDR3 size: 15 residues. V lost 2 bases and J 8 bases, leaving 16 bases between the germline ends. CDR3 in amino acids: CASSLKQATAEKLFF. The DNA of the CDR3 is TGTGCCAGCAGCTTAAAACAGGCCACCGCCGAAAAACTGTTTTTT.

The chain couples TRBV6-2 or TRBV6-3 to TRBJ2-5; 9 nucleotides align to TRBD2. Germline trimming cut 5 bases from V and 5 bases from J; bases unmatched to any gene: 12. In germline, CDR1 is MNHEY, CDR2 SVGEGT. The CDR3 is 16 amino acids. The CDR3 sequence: CASSPLFAGGWETQYF. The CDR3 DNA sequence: TGTGCCAGCAGTCCCCTCTTCGCGGGGGGGTGGGAGACCCAGTACTTC.

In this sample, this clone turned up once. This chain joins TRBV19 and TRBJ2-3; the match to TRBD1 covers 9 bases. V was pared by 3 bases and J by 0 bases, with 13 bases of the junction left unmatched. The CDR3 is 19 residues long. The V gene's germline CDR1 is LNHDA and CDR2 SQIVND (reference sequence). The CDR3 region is CASSISGTGLPSSTDTQYF. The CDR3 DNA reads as TGTGCCAGTAGTATCTCCGGGACAGGGCTTCCCTCAAGCACAGATACGCAGTATTTT.

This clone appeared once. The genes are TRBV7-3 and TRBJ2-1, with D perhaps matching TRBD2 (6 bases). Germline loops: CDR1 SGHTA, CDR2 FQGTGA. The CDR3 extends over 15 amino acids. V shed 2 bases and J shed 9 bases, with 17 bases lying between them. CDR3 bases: TGTGCCAGCAGCTTAGATACGGGGGAGGCATCTGAGCAGTTCTTC. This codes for CASSLDTGEASEQFF.

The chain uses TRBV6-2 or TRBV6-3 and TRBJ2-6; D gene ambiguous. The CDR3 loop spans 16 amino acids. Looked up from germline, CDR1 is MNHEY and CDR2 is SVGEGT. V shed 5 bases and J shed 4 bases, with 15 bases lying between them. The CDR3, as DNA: TGTGCCAGCAGTAAACCCACAGTCACCGGGGCCAACGTCCTGACTTTC. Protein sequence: CASSKPTVTGANVLTF.